These 26 T cell receptor beta chains came from one sample sequenced in a study of control samples from healthy donors and cancer patients. Method: immunoSEQ multiplex PCR; TCRdb's copy keeps in-frame clones and lacks some. The data show roughly 30,000 clones, nearly 90% seen once. Sequenced: formalin-fixed, paraffin-embedded tissue. The receptors were gathered from a female donor with melanoma.

This clone appeared a few times. J is TRBJ1-1 and V is TRBV19; 7 bases are shared with TRBD1. The CDR3 runs 15 residues. With 6 bases clipped from V and 3 bases from J, the junction kept 10 bases outside the gene matches. Looked up from germline, CDR1 is LNHDA and CDR2 is SQIVND (reference sequence). In nucleotides, the CDR3 is TGTGCCAGTAGGATGAAACAGGGGTGGGACACTGAAGCTTTCTTT. This codes for CASRMKQGWDTEAFF.

The genes are TRBV6-2 or TRBV6-3 and TRBJ2-7; D may be TRBD1 (5 bases). CDR1 is MNHEY and CDR2 is SVGEGT in the germline V gene. Trimming pared 5 bases from V and 0 bases from J, leaving 17 bases between. CDR3 length: 16 residues. DNA for the CDR3: TGTGCCAGCAGTAAAGTAAGACAGCTGAGCTCCTACGAGCAGTACTTC. Its protein product is CASSKVRQLSSYEQYF.

The V call is TRBV25-1, the J call TRBJ2-7; weak D call: TRBD1 (6 bases). Germline CDR1 and CDR2: MGHDK and SYGVNS. The CDR3 loop spans 13 amino acids. Between the trimmed V and J ends, which lost 7 bases and 4 bases, there was a span of 14 bases. CDR3 loop: CASTSFQGYEQYF. In DNA form, the CDR3 reads TGTGCCAGCACCTCATTCCAGGGGTACGAGCAGTACTTC.

The gene calls are TRBV6-5 and TRBJ2-7; 8 bases fit TRBD1. The CDR3 has 13 residues. V was clipped by 6 bases and J by 6 bases; unmatched bases: 7. CDR1 and CDR2 (germline): MNHEY, SVGAGI. The CDR3, as DNA: TGTGCCAGCAGGGACCGGACAGGGACCGAGCAGTACTTC. Its protein product is CASRDRTGTEQYF.

This clone was seen just once. The chain uses TRBV4-2 and TRBJ1-6; D may be TRBD1 (5 bases). The germline V gene encodes CDR1 LGHNA and CDR2 YNFKEQ. The CDR3 sequence is 16 residues long. V was pared by 0 bases and J by 6 bases, with 12 bases between. The CDR3 DNA is TGTGCCAGCAGCCAAGAAGTCCAGGGAGGTAATTCACCCCTCCACTTT. This codes for CASSQEVQGGNSPLHF.

The J gene is TRBJ1-1, the V gene TRBV2, with a tentative D call TRBD1 (6 bases). Trimming shortened V by 7 bases and J by 3 bases, and 15 bases separated the two germline ends. Germline CDR1 SNHLY, CDR2 FYNNEI. CDR3 size: 14 residues. The CDR3 spells CASMLGNRDTEAFF. The CDR3, as DNA: TGTGCCAGCATGTTAGGAAACAGGGACACTGAAGCTTTCTTT.

The chain is built from TRBV6-5 and TRBJ2-1; 9 bases line up with TRBD2. CDR1 is MNHEY, CDR2 SVGAGI, per germline. CDR3 length equals 15 residues. With 10 bases clipped from V and 2 bases from J, the junction kept 9 bases outside the gene matches. In DNA, the CDR3 is TGTGCCAACACCGATAGCGGGAGCCCCTACAATGAGCAGTTCTTC. Translating gives CANTDSGSPYNEQFF.

The rearrangement links TRBV5-1 to TRBJ1-2; D is uncertain. V was cut by 3 bases and J by 2 bases, with 11 bases left in between. CDR1 and CDR2 from the germline V gene are SGHRS and YFSETQ. This CDR3 has 14 amino acids. Written as DNA, the CDR3 is TGCGCCAGCAGCTGGAGGACGGAGAACTATGGCTACACCTTC. This translates into CASSWRTENYGYTF. The whole variable domain, remainder taken from reference TRBV5-1 and TRBJ1-2, is KAGVTQTPRYLIKTRGQQVTLSCSPISGHRSVSWYQQTPGQGLQFLFEYFSETQRNKGNFPGRFSGRQFSNSRSEMNVSTLELGDSALYLCASSWRTENYGYTFGSGTRLTVV.

The chain has TRBV4-2 and TRBJ1-1; D ambiguous. This CDR3 spans 15 amino acids. Trimming cost V 0 bases and J 5 bases, with 13 bases left between them. Germline V gene sequence: CDR1 LGHNA, CDR2 YNFKEQ. CDR3 nucleotide sequence: TGTGCCAGCAGCCAAGACAGAGGAATAAGTACTGAAGCTTTCTTT. Protein product: CASSQDRGISTEAFF.

This rearrangement joins TRBV7-2 to TRBJ1-1, with TRBD1 as a possible D gene (5 bases). The germline gives CDR1 SGHTA, CDR2 FQGNSA. The CDR3 totals 14 residues. Trimming cost V 4 bases and J 7 bases, with 16 bases left between them. The CDR3 nucleotides read TGTGCCAGCAGCTATACCGGGACGCCGCGTGAAGCTTTCTTT. It codes for CASSYTGTPREAFF.

This chain joins TRBV3-1 (or the pseudogene TRBV3-2) and TRBJ2-1; no clear D gene. The germline V and J ends were trimmed by 5 bases and 0 bases, with 8 bases remaining between them. The CDR3 contains 14 residues. Germline-derived CDR1 and CDR2 are LGHDT and YNNKEL (reference sequence). CDR3 sequence reads: CASSTNPSYNEQFF. CDR3 DNA sequence: TGTGCCAGCAGCACCAACCCCTCCTACAATGAGCAGTTCTTC.

Of note for this clone: At one boundary the junction diverges from the germline segment, which might be a read error. DNA for the CDR3: TGTGCCAGCTCCCCACGACAGGGACCCTACGAGCAGTACTTC. Its protein product is CASSPRQGPYEQYF. This chain uses TRBV18 with TRBJ2-7; 7 bases match TRBD1. Germline-derived CDR1 and CDR2 are KGHSH and LQKENI. This CDR3 comprises 14 residues. The variable domain in full, completed from reference TRBV18 and TRBJ2-7, reads NAGVMQNPRHLVRRRGQEARLRCSPMKGHSHVYWYRQLPEEGLKFMVYLQKENIIDESGMPKERFSAEFPKEGPSILRIQQVVRGDSAAYFCASSPRQGPYEQYFGPGTRLTVT.

V usage is TRBV19 and J usage is TRBJ2-1; 9 bases map to TRBD2. The CDR3 runs to 15 residues. Losses at the gene ends were 2 bases for V and 5 bases for J; bases not matched to a gene: 4. Germline V gives CDR1 LNHDA, CDR2 SQIVND (reference sequence). This chain's CDR3 is CASSIPGLAHNEQFF. The DNA of the CDR3 is TGTGCCAGTAGTATACCGGGACTAGCTCACAATGAGCAGTTCTTC.

The chain employs TRBV5-8 and TRBJ1-1; no firm D call. Per germline, CDR1 SGHTS and CDR2 YDEGEE. The CDR3 runs to 14 residues. The V and J ends lost 5 bases and 0 bases respectively, with 11 bases between them. The CDR3 here is CASRFRRMNTEAFF. The DNA of the CDR3 is TGTGCCAGCAGATTCCGGCGGATGAACACTGAAGCTTTCTTT.

The rearrangement links TRBV29-1 to TRBJ1-2; D is perhaps TRBD1 (5 bases). Germline V gene lookup returns CDR1 SQVTM and CDR2 ANQGSEA. The V gene lost 3 bases and the J gene lost 0 bases, with 11 bases spanning the gap. The CDR3 length is 14 residues. CDR3: CSVEERGPNYGYTF. CDR3 DNA sequence: TGCAGCGTTGAGGAGAGGGGCCCTAACTATGGCTACACCTTC.

The chain uses TRBV6-5 and TRBJ2-7; 7 nucleotides line up with TRBD1. There are 12 residues in the CDR3. CDR1 is MNHEY, CDR2 SVGAGI, per germline. V gave up 11 bases and J gave up 2 bases; unmatched junction bases: 6. CDR3 sequence (DNA): TGTGCCGTCGGGACAGTCGCCTACGAGCAGTACTTC. Residues: CAVGTVAYEQYF.

The chain couples TRBV6-1 to TRBJ1-6, with a weak D call TRBD1 (5 bases). The CDR3 is made up of 14 amino acids. Trimming cost V 3 bases and J 5 bases, with 8 bases left between them. CDR1 and CDR2 (germline): MNHNS, SASEGT. CDR3 in DNA: TGTGCCAGCAGTGAGGGACCGAATAATTCACCCCTCCACTTT. It translates to CASSEGPNNSPLHF.

This clone came up once. The rearrangement links TRBV5-1 to TRBJ2-5; D unresolved. V lost 0 bases to trimming and J lost 5 bases, with 5 bases between them. Looked up from germline, CDR1 is SGHRS and CDR2 is YFSETQ. This CDR3 has 12 amino acids. Here the CDR3 reads CASSLGVETQYF. Here the CDR3 DNA reads TGCGCCAGCAGCTTGGGGGTGGAGACCCAGTACTTC.

The V gene is TRBV7-2, the J gene TRBJ2-7; perhaps TRBD2 as D (5 bases). The CDR3 contains 15 residues. Germline CDR1 and CDR2: SGHTA and FQGNSA. The V and J ends lost 1 base and 5 bases respectively, with 15 bases between them. The CDR3 loop reads CASSLGAIKRDEQYF. The CDR3 DNA follows: TGTGCCAGCAGCTTAGGGGCCATTAAGAGGGACGAGCAGTACTTC.

The V gene is TRBV6-5, the J gene TRBJ1-2; D is uncertain. The germline CDR1 and CDR2 sequences are MNHEY and SVGAGI. V gave up 4 bases and J gave up 0 bases, with 6 bases separating them. The CDR3 extends over 13 amino acids. The CDR3 bases are TGTGCCAGCAGTTTGGCCTCTAACTATGGCTACACCTTC. It is translated as CASSLASNYGYTF.

This chain connects TRBV2 to TRBJ1-5, with D hard to call. Germline V gene lookup returns CDR1 SNHLY and CDR2 FYNNEI. This CDR3 has 12 residues. The germline V and J ends were trimmed by 8 bases and 7 bases, with 12 bases remaining between them. In DNA form, the CDR3 reads TGTGCCAGCCGAACCGCAAAGCAGCCCCAGCATTTT. Amino acid sequence: CASRTAKQPQHF.

This chain connects TRBV9 to TRBJ2-3, with D tentatively TRBD1 (5 bases). Trimming shortened V by 0 bases and J by 2 bases, and 10 bases separated the two germline ends. Germline V gene sequence: CDR1 SGDLS, CDR2 YYNGEE. The CDR3 length is 15 residues. The CDR3 DNA follows: TGTGCCAGCAGCGTAGGTACAGGCTCCACAGATACGCAGTATTTT. As protein: CASSVGTGSTDTQYF.

V gene TRBV6-5 combines with J gene TRBJ1-2; D is perhaps TRBD1 (6 bases). With 6 bases removed from V and 6 bases from J, the gap between germline ends came to 14 bases. The germline V gene encodes CDR1 MNHEY and CDR2 SVGAGI. The CDR3 is 13 residues long. The CDR3 region has the DNA TGTGCCAGCAGGCTCTACTCAGGGGATGGCTACACCTTC. Translating it yields CASRLYSGDGYTF.

V and J are TRBV6-1 and TRBJ2-7; D unresolved. CDR3 length: 12 residues. V was shortened by 3 bases and J by 8 bases, with 11 bases between the two germline ends. Germline CDR1 reads MNHNS; CDR2 reads SASEGT. In DNA form, the CDR3 reads TGTGCCAGCAGTGAGCGTACTCTTAAGCAGTACTTC. Encoded protein: CASSERTLKQYF.

The genes are TRBV7-2 and TRBJ2-5; D is tentatively TRBD1 or TRBD2 (5 bases each). Trimming removed 0 bases at V and 3 bases at J, with 11 bases between. Germline-derived CDR1 and CDR2 are SGHTA and FQGNSA. This CDR3 has 15 amino acids. The CDR3 loop reads CASSLAGARKETQYF. CDR3 in DNA: TGTGCCAGCAGCTTAGCCGGGGCCCGAAAAGAGACCCAGTACTTC.

Notes on this clone: This sample includes further DNA sequences coding for the same CDR3. The chain joins TRBV7-2 to TRBJ2-2; the D is unclear. This CDR3 comprises 12 residues. CDR1 SGHTA and CDR2 FQGNSA come from the germline V gene. Trimming pared 1 base from V and 7 bases from J, leaving 4 bases between. CDR3 bases: TGTGCCAGCAGCTTAGAGGTCGGGGAGCTGTTTTTT. This codes for CASSLEVGELFF.